This TCR beta chain is from a study of T-cell reconstitution after alpha-beta-depleted transplantation in children. Broader study findings: Among T cells one year after transplant, newly produced cells accounted for most counts and diversity. Surviving recipient T cells and thymic progenitors produced the high day-60 TCRbeta diversity seen in some patients. Roughly two months post-transplant, alpha-beta T cells reportedly originated from several hundred graft clones that had expanded.

Germline V gene lookup returns CDR1 MDHEN and CDR2 SYDVKM. The CDR3 consists of 14 residues. The V segment lost 6 bases and the J segment 5 bases; nucleotides outside the gene matches: 10. Preparation of the TCRbeta library used unique molecular identifiers. TCRdb passed the PCR reads through MiXCR, listing each CDR3 protein once. This repertoire shows about 490,000 distinct CDR3 sequences, 10% to 13% found once; its top ten account for roughly 2%. This clonotype was observed at least ten times. Its matching antigen is unknown. Source: PBMCs, taken before TCRalphabeta/CD19-depleted stem cell transplant. The chain uses TRBV28 and TRBJ2-7; 7 bases align to TRBD2. The sequence was obtained from a child aged 2-15 years with inherited bone marrow failure, due to receive a stem cell transplant. CDR3 residues: CASREGGPKNEQYF. The CDR3 DNA is TGTGCCAGCAGGGAGGGAGGGCCGAAGAACGAGCAGTACTTC.